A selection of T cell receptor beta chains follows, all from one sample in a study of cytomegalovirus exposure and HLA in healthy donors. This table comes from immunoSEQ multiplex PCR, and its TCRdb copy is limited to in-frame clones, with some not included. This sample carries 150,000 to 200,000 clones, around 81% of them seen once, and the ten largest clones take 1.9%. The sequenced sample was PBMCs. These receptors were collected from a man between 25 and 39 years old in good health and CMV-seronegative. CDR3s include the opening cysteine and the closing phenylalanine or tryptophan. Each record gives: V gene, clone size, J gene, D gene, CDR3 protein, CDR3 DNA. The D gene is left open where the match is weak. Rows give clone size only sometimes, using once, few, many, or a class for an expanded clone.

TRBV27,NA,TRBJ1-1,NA,CASSLSLSGHSRGEAFF,TGTGCCAGCAGTTTATCTCTGTCGGGACACAGTAGGGGTGAAGCTTTCTTT
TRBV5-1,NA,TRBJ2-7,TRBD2,CASSSGGPAYEQYF,TGCGCCAGCAGCTCGGGAGGCCCAGCCTACGAGCAGTACTTC
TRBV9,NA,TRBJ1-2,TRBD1,CASGQGRVYGYTF,TGTGCCAGCGGACAGGGTAGGGTCTATGGCTACACCTTC
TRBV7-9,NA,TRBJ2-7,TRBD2,CASSLGLAGGSVEQYF,TGTGCCAGCAGCTTAGGCCTAGCGGGGGGATCAGTCGAGCAGTACTTC
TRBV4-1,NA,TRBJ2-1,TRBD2,CASSRGLAAPMNEQFF,TGCGCCAGCAGTCGCGGACTAGCGGCCCCAATGAATGAGCAGTTCTTC
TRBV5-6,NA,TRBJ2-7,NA,CASSFMAGIEGYEQYF,TGTGCCAGCAGCTTTATGGCAGGGATTGAAGGCTACGAGCAGTACTTC
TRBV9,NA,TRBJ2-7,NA,CASSTRGGSYEQYF,TGTGCCAGCAGCACCCGAGGTGGTTCCTACGAGCAGTACTTC
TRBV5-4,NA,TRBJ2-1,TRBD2,CASSHPVAGGYNEQFF,TGTGCCAGCAGCCACCCTGTAGCGGGAGGATACAATGAGCAGTTCTTC
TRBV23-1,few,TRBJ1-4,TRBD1,CASSRTDRGHEKLFF,TGCGCCAGCAGTCGCACGGACAGGGGCCATGAAAAACTGTTTTTT
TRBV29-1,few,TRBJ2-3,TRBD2,CSGRPGLVTDTQYF,TGCAGCGGTCGCCCGGGACTAGTAACAGATACGCAGTATTTT
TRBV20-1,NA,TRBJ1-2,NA,CSARPTSLPTF,TGCAGTGCTAGACCGACATCTTTGCCCACCTTC
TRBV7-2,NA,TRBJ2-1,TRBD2,CATSGSSYNEQFF,TGTGCCACAAGCGGGAGCTCCTACAATGAGCAGTTCTTC
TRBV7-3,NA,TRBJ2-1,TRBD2,CASSPALGLGSYNEQFF,TGTGCCAGCAGCCCGGCCCTGGGACTAGGCTCCTACAATGAGCAGTTCTTC
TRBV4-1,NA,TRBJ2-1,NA,CASSQERTVYNEQLF,TGCGCCAGCAGCCAAGAAAGGACTGTCTACAATGAGCAGCTCTTC
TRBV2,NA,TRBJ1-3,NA,CASSGGRSGNTIYF,TGTGCCAGCAGTGGCGGTCGATCTGGAAACACCATATATTTT
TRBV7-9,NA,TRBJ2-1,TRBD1,CASSLGQGTYNEQFF,TGTGCCAGCAGCTTGGGACAGGGGACCTACAATGAGCAGTTCTTC
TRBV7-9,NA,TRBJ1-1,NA,CSSNWGGRGAFF,TGTTCCAGCAATTGGGGGGGGCGCGGAGCTTTCTTT
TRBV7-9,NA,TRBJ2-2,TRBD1,CASSLRDRGTGELFF,TGTGCCAGCAGCTTAAGGGACAGGGGAACCGGGGAGCTGTTTTTT
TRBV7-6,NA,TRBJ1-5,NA,CASSTGLGGNQPQHF,TGTGCCAGCAGCACCGGGTTGGGGGGAAATCAGCCCCAGCATTTT
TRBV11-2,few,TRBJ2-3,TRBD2,CASSQGLAGYQDTQYF,TGTGCCAGCAGCCAGGGACTAGCGGGATACCAAGATACGCAGTATTTT
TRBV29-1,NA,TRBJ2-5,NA,CSVDLSRGAQYF,TGCAGCGTTGATCTGTCAAGGGGCGCCCAGTACTTC
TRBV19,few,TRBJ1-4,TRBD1,CASSVRGLGIPSTNEKLFF,TGTGCCAGTAGTGTCAGGGGGCTGGGCATACCTTCAACTAATGAAAAACTGTTTTTT
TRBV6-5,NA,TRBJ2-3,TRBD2,CASGRGRTDTQYF,TGTGCCAGCGGCCGCGGGAGAACAGATACGCAGTATTTT
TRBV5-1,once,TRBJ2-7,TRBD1,CASSLLGTGSYEQYF,TGCGCCAGCAGCTTGTTGGGGACAGGATCCTACGAGCAGTACTTC
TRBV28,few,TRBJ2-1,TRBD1,CASIKAGTGVNEQFF,TGTGCCAGCATTAAAGCCGGGACAGGGGTCAATGAGCAGTTCTTC
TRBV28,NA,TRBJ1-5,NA,CASIPFRFNQPQHF,TGTGCCAGCATACCCTTCAGGTTCAATCAGCCCCAGCATTTT
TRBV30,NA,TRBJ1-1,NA,CAWSPEGYTEAFF,TGTGCCTGGAGTCCAGAGGGTTATACTGAAGCTTTCTTT
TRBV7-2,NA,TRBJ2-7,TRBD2,CASSLAGLAAYEQYF,TGTGCCAGCAGCTTAGCTGGCCTAGCGGCCTACGAGCAGTACTTC
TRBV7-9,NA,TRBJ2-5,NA,CASSRGTDQEIQYF,TGTGCCAGCAGCCGCGGGACCGACCAAGAGATCCAGTACTTC
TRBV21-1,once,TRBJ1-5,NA,CASSKRGDGTGVAGRNQPQHF,TGTGCCAGCAGCAAAAGGGGAGATGGGACAGGGGTGGCCGGGCGCAATCAGCCCCAGCATTTT
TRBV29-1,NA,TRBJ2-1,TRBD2,CSVRTSGRAESYNEQFF,TGCAGCGTCCGGACTAGCGGGAGGGCCGAATCCTACAATGAGCAGTTCTTC
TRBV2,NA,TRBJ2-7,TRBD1,CAQQGTGSHEQYF,TGTGCCCAACAAGGGACAGGGAGCCACGAGCAGTACTTC
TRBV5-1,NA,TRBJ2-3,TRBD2,CASSLGLAGGTDTQYF,TGCGCCAGCAGCTTGGGTCTAGCGGGAGGCACAGATACGCAGTATTTT